This entry lists 2 T cell receptor beta chains sequenced from one sample in a study of identical twins (dated by TCRdb to 2016 to 2017). Preparation of the library involved 5' RACE. These reads were obtained on an Illumina HiSeq 2000. TCRdb took the public reads, trimmed them with fastp at Q25, ran MiXCR for clone calling and kept in-frame beta chains. Identical CDR3 proteins give one entry, which carries the most common genes and DNA. The sample table shows just under 650,000 distinct CDR3 sequences, and around 7.5% are seen once. Roughly 1.5% of the sample lies in the top ten. These data also featured in a second study, about yellow fever vaccine responses in identical twins.

The sample was PBMCs. These receptors originate from a woman aged 18-29 years in good health.

The rearrangement links TRBV21-1 to TRBJ2-7; the listed D gene, TRBD1, was not tested against the DNA. TRBV21-1 is a recognized pseudogene. This CDR3 has 16 amino acids. The CDR3, as DNA: TGTGCCAGCAGAAATCCCCGGGACAGGAAGACGCACGAGCAGTACTTC. Protein sequence: CASRNPRDRKTHEQYF.

Many counts were recorded for this clonotype. This chain joins TRBV24-1 and TRBJ1-1; D is unresolved. The CDR3 consists of 13 residues. Germline V gene sequence: CDR1 KGHDR, CDR2 SFDVKD. V lost 5 bases and J lost 4, with 10 bases in between. The CDR3 nucleotides are TGTGCCACCAGTGGCGGAGGGCGCACTGAAGCTTTCTTT. This encodes CATSGGGRTEAFF.